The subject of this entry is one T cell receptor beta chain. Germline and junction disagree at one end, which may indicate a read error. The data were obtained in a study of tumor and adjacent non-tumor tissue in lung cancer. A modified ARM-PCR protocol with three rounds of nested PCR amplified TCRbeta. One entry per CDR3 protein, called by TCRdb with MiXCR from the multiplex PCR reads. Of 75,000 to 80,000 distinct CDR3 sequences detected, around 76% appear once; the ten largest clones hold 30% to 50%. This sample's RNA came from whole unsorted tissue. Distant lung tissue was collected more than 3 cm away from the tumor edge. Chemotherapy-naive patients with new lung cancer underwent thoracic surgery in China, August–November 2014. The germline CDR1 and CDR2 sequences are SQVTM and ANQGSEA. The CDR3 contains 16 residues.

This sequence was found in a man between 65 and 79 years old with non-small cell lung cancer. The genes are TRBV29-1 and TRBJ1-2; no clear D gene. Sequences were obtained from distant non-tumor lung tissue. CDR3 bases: TGCTGCGTTGTCCACTATAAATCCTCGGGAGAAGATGGTTACACCTTC. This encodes CCVVHYKSSGEDGYTF.